The present TCR beta chain was sequenced within a study of T-cell memory formation after mild COVID-19. Study-level findings and limits: Contracting clones from day 15 to 85 had balanced CD4/CD8; later expanders favoured CD4+. Memory cells collected pre-infection included some clones that later responded, suggesting cross-reactive memory joined.

This clonotype was observed a few times. The target antigen is unknown. This CDR3 is 18 amino acids long. Germline V gene data show CDR1 as MNHEY and CDR2 as SVGEGT. With 8 bases clipped from V and 1 base from J, the junction kept 12 bases outside the gene matches. The authors produced TCR alpha and TCR beta cDNA libraries with sample barcodes and UMIs by 5'RACE using constant-segment primers. TCRdb reanalysed the 5' RACE reads using MiXCR and keeps one entry per CDR3 protein. Among approximately 290,000 distinct CDR3 sequences listed, roughly 15% were seen once. The sequencing sample was made of PBMCs or a T cell subset sorted from them (not recorded which). V gene TRBV6-2 or TRBV6-3 combines with J gene TRBJ1-5; TRBD1 agrees at 12 bases. This clonotype originated in a man between 18 and 29 years old who had mild COVID-19 (a few samples of this study predate the infection). Cell type and time point are not known. The CDR3 protein is CASRTGTGGVWSNQPQHF. In nucleotides, the CDR3 is TGTGCCAGCCGGACTGGGACAGGGGGCGTGTGGAGCAATCAGCCCCAGCATTTT.